These 8 T cell receptor beta chains originate from one sample sequenced in a study of CD8+ T cells in alopecia areata. TCR sequencing used cDNA made by reverse transcription of extracted RNA. The data were produced by immunoSEQ multiplex PCR, yet TCRdb's version contains in-frame clones alone and is incomplete. In the table there are around 190,000 clones, 56% of which are singletons. Sequencing was carried out using CD8+ T cells sorted from blood. These receptors originate from a human donor in good health.

J is TRBJ2-7 and V is TRBV6-1, with D possibly matching TRBD2 (6 bases). The CDR3 is 13 residues long. V lost 9 bases and J 0 bases, leaving 12 bases between the germline ends. Germline V gene data show CDR1 as MNHNS and CDR2 as SASEGT. CDR3 amino acids: CASWGEPSYEQYF. The CDR3, as DNA: TGTGCCAGTTGGGGGGAACCCTCCTACGAGCAGTACTTC.

The chain carries TRBV7-3 and TRBJ2-7; D is undetermined. This CDR3 has 13 residues. Trimming cost V 5 bases and J 7 bases, with 15 bases left between them. Germline V gene lookup returns CDR1 SGHTA and CDR2 FQGTGA. CDR3 residues: CASSPTDPREQYF. The CDR3 bases are TGTGCCAGCAGCCCGACGGATCCCCGGGAGCAGTACTTC.

CDR3 loop: CASSATGGRNPPLHF. CDR3 nucleotides: TGTGCCAGCAGTGCGACAGGGGGAAGGAATCCACCCCTCCACTTT. The chain has TRBV2 and TRBJ1-6; 9 bases map to TRBD1. The germline CDR1 and CDR2 sequences are SNHLY and FYNNEI. CDR3 length equals 15 residues. The V gene end was trimmed by 4 bases and the J gene end by 11 bases; junction bases not matched to a gene: 9.

The V and J genes are TRBV19 and TRBJ2-5, with unresolved D. This CDR3 comprises 15 residues. Trimming left V 5 bases short and J 4 bases short, with 17 bases between. CDR1 is LNHDA and CDR2 is SQIVND in the germline V gene (reference sequence). In DNA, the CDR3 is TGTGCCAGTAGTCTGGGGTCACGTCTAGGAGAGACCCAGTACTTC. This gives the protein CASSLGSRLGETQYF.

This clone was seen only a few times. The chain couples TRBV4-1 to TRBJ1-1, with D unclear. The V end lost 3 bases, the J end lost 0 bases, and 8 bases lay between the germline ends. This CDR3 is built from 14 residues. Germline V CDR1 and CDR2: MGHRA, YSYEKL. The CDR3 DNA is TGCGCCAGCAGCCACGTTCTTGTGAACACTGAAGCTTTCTTT. It codes for CASSHVLVNTEAFF.

This chain links TRBV2 with TRBJ2-5, with 8 bases fitting TRBD1. Looked up from germline, CDR1 is SNHLY and CDR2 is FYNNEI. J was trimmed by 2 bases and V by 11 bases; bases with no gene match: 4. This CDR3 has 12 residues. Here the CDR3 DNA reads TGTGCCTTACGGACAGGGCAAGAGACCCAGTACTTC. Translated, it gives CALRTGQETQYF.

This chain joins TRBV6-5 and TRBJ2-3; tentatively, D is TRBD2 (5 bases). V lost 8 bases, J lost 0 bases, and 6 bases lay in between. Germline lookup yields CDR1 MNHEY and CDR2 SVGAGI. This CDR3 spans 12 amino acids. The CDR3 spells CASGLSTDTQYF. CDR3 sequence (DNA): TGTGCCAGCGGACTGAGCACAGATACGCAGTATTTT.

V usage is TRBV15 and J usage is TRBJ2-7, with TRBD2 matching over 7 bases. The V gene's germline CDR1 is LNHNV and CDR2 YYDKDF (reference sequence). J was trimmed by 4 bases and V by 5 bases; bases with no gene match: 17. The CDR3 is 17 amino acids. The CDR3 here is CATSPRDWGLTPYEQYF. As DNA, the CDR3 is TGTGCCACCAGCCCGCGGGACTGGGGACTAACCCCGTACGAGCAGTACTTC.